Below, 21 T cell receptor beta chains from the same sample are listed, as sequenced in a study of blood T cell repertoires in COVID-19. Data came from immunoSEQ multiplex PCR; TCRdb stores just in-frame clones and leaves some out. This table holds 250,000 to 300,000 clones, more than 75% found once. The sequenced sample was PBMCs or T cells enriched from blood (not recorded which). These receptors were obtained from a woman aged 55-70 years in a cohort exposed to, infected with or recovered from COVID-19 (not recorded which).

This clone was observed once. This chain joins TRBV30 and TRBJ2-4, with TRBD1 identical over 12 bases. The CDR3 is 17 residues long. V gave up 2 bases and J gave up 1 base; unmatched junction bases: 6. Per germline, CDR1 GTSNPN and CDR2 SVGIG (reference sequence). CDR3 loop: CAWSPGTGGFAKNIQYF. The CDR3 nucleotides are TGTGCCTGGAGTCCAGGGACAGGGGGCTTCGCCAAAAACATTCAGTACTTC.

CDR3 DNA: TGTGCCAGCAGCTTTGAGACTAGCGCTAGGGATACGCAGTATTTT. As protein: CASSFETSARDTQYF. The chain is built from TRBV11-2 and TRBJ2-3; 8 nucleotides align to TRBD2. CDR3 length equals 15 residues. Germline V lookup: CDR1 SGHAT, CDR2 FQNNGV. V was clipped by 3 bases and J by 6 bases; unmatched bases: 8. Variable domain in full (rest from reference TRBV11-2 and TRBJ2-3): EAGVAQSPRYKIIEKRQSVAFWCNPISGHATLYWYQQILGQGPKLLIQFQNNGVVDDSQLPKDRFSAERLKGVDSTLKIQPAKLEDSAVYLCASSFETSARDTQYFGPGTRLTVL.

The gene calls are TRBV18 and TRBJ2-7; TRBD2 aligns across 10 bases. The CDR3 sequence is 15 residues long. The V and J ends lost 2 bases and 7 bases, in that order; junction bases with no gene match: 8. Germline V gives CDR1 KGHSH, CDR2 LQKENI. CDR3 DNA: TGTGCCAGCTCACCAATGGCTAGCGGGAGAGGGGAGCAGTACTTC. This translates into CASSPMASGRGEQYF. Complete variable domain (other parts from reference TRBV18 and TRBJ2-7): NAGVMQNPRHLVRRRGQEARLRCSPMKGHSHVYWYRQLPEEGLKFMVYLQKENIIDESGMPKERFSAEFPKEGPSILRIQQVVRGDSAAYFCASSPMASGRGEQYFGPGTRLTVT.

This chain connects TRBV5-1 to TRBJ2-7, with 9 bases fitting TRBD2. CDR1 is SGHRS, CDR2 YFSETQ, per germline. This CDR3 has 15 amino acids. The V segment lost 5 bases and the J segment 8 bases; nucleotides outside the gene matches: 14. CDR3 loop: CASRGLAGSYSQQYF. DNA of the CDR3: TGCGCCAGCAGGGGGCTAGCGGGATCCTACTCTCAGCAGTACTTC. Combining the CDR3 with reference TRBV5-1 and TRBJ2-7 gives the whole variable domain KAGVTQTPRYLIKTRGQQVTLSCSPISGHRSVSWYQQTPGQGLQFLFEYFSETQRNKGNFPGRFSGRQFSNSRSEMNVSTLELGDSALYLCASRGLAGSYSQQYFGPGTRLTVT.

The rearrangement links TRBV27 to TRBJ1-1, with 7 bases matching TRBD1. The germline CDR1 and CDR2 sequences are MNHEY and SMNVEV (reference sequence). CDR3 length: 18 amino acids. V trimming: 4 bases; J trimming: 5 bases; junction bases outside the gene matches: 19. CDR3 in DNA: TGTGCCAGCAGTTCGACAGGGTTTAACGGGACGGCAGTAACTGAAGCTTTCTTT. Residues: CASSSTGFNGTAVTEAFF.

The chain employs TRBV6-5 and TRBJ1-2; 9 nucleotides match TRBD1. Germline-derived CDR1 and CDR2 are MNHEY and SVGAGI. The CDR3 runs 15 residues. The V and J ends lost 5 bases and 3 bases, in that order; junction bases with no gene match: 7. CDR3 sequence: CASSPRTGVYYGYTF. The CDR3 DNA follows: TGTGCCAGCAGTCCCCGGACAGGGGTTTACTATGGCTACACCTTC.

The chain combines TRBV9 with TRBJ2-2, with 11 bases aligning to TRBD1. The germline CDR1 and CDR2 sequences are SGDLS and YYNGEE. The CDR3 has 17 amino acids. V gave up 2 bases and J gave up 3 bases; unmatched junction bases: 6. The CDR3 region is CASSVGTGGSYTGELFF. CDR3 coding DNA: TGTGCCAGCAGCGTCGGGACAGGGGGTTCCTACACCGGGGAGCTGTTTTTT.

J is TRBJ2-7 and V is TRBV12-5, with TRBD1 matching 9 bases. There are 16 residues in the CDR3. CDR1 LGHNT and CDR2 FRNRAP come from the germline V gene. Trimming removed 8 bases from V and 0 bases from J; junction bases left unmatched: 11. DNA of the CDR3: TGTGCTAGTTCCCGTCCGGGACAGGGTTTCTCCTACGAGCAGTACTTC. This encodes CASSRPGQGFSYEQYF. Supplemented by reference TRBV12-5 and TRBJ2-7, the full variable domain reads DARVTQTPRHKVTEMGQEVTMRCQPILGHNTVFWYRQTMMQGLELLAYFRNRAPLDDSGMPKDRFSAEMPDATLATLKIQPSEPRDSAVYFCASSRPGQGFSYEQYFGPGTRLTVT.

The V gene is TRBV18, the J gene TRBJ2-3; D not resolved. The CDR3 is 12 residues long. Germline V CDR1 and CDR2: KGHSH, LQKENI. The V and J ends lost 6 bases and 4 bases respectively, with 8 bases between them. CDR3 loop: CASSRYSDTQYF. The CDR3 region has the DNA TGTGCCAGCTCCCGGTATTCAGATACGCAGTATTTT.

The gene calls are TRBV19 and TRBJ2-1, with no clear D. Germline CDR1 is LNHDA and CDR2 is SQIVND (reference sequence). The CDR3 loop spans 10 amino acids. Deletions cut 7 bases from V and 12 bases from J, with 10 bases between. The CDR3 region is CASTGPGQFF. In nucleotides, the CDR3 is TGTGCCAGTACCGGTCCTGGGCAGTTCTTC.

The chain links TRBV24-1 to TRBJ1-5; D gene uncertain. The germline V gene has CDR1 KGHDR and CDR2 SFDVKD. The V end lost 5 bases, the J end lost 2 bases, and 9 bases lay between the germline ends. The CDR3 totals 14 residues. The CDR3 bases are TGTGCCACCAGTGGAGGGATAGGCAATCAGCCCCAGCATTTT. Translated: CATSGGIGNQPQHF.

This chain uses TRBV28 with TRBJ2-1; 7 nucleotides line up with TRBD2. The CDR3 spans 14 residues. CDR1 is MDHEN and CDR2 is SYDVKM in the germline V gene. Trimming cost V 5 bases and J 11 bases; bases outside gene matches: 12. The CDR3 nucleotides are TGTGCCAGCAGTCCGGGGGGACCCGCTTCCAAGCAGTTCTTC. As protein: CASSPGGPASKQFF. Complete variable domain (other parts from reference TRBV28 and TRBJ2-1): DVKVTQSSRYLVKRTGEKVFLECVQDMDHENMFWYRQDPGLGLRLIYFSYDVKMKEKGDIPEGYSVSREKKERFSLILESASTNQTSMYLCASSPGGPASKQFFGPGTRLTVL.

This chain connects TRBV19 to TRBJ1-1; the D gene is possibly TRBD1 (6 bases). The CDR3 has 15 residues. V was trimmed by 7 bases and J by 1 base, leaving 16 bases between them. The V gene's germline CDR1 is LNHDA and CDR2 SQIVND (reference sequence). The CDR3 is CASIPGGARNTEAFF. In DNA, the CDR3 is TGTGCCAGTATTCCCGGGGGGGCGCGGAACACTGAAGCTTTCTTT.

The chain combines TRBV24-1 with TRBJ2-3, with D maybe TRBD1 (5 bases). Germline V CDR1 and CDR2: KGHDR, SFDVKD. The CDR3 extends over 16 amino acids. V lost 4 bases, J lost 1 base, and 14 bases lay in between. As DNA, the CDR3 is TGTGCCACCAGTGACCCAGGGTATTGGGGCACAGATACGCAGTATTTT. Its protein is CATSDPGYWGTDTQYF.

This clone was observed once. This chain connects TRBV28 to TRBJ2-1; 14 bases match TRBD2. V lost 5 bases to trimming and J lost 9 bases; unmatched junction nucleotides: 6. The CDR3 runs to 15 residues. The germline V gene encodes CDR1 MDHEN and CDR2 SYDVKM. The CDR3 sequence: CASSTGTSGRVEQFF. As DNA, the CDR3 is TGTGCCAGCAGTACCGGGACTAGCGGGAGAGTTGAGCAGTTCTTC.

The chain has TRBV11-2 and TRBJ2-7; TRBD2 aligns across 7 bases. Germline V gene data show CDR1 as SGHAT and CDR2 as FQNNGV. There are 15 residues in the CDR3. V was pared by 0 bases and J by 6 bases, with 8 bases of the junction left unmatched. DNA of the CDR3: TGTGCCAGCAGCTTAGAATTGGGAGGGTTTGGCGAGCAGTACTTC. The encoded protein is CASSLELGGFGEQYF.

V and J are TRBV11-2 and TRBJ2-7; D unclear. Trimming removed 1 base at V and 0 bases at J, with 7 bases between. This CDR3 comprises 14 residues. Germline CDR1 and CDR2: SGHAT and FQNNGV. The CDR3: CASSLGLASYEQYF. The CDR3 coding sequence is TGTGCCAGCAGCTTAGGTTTAGCCTCCTACGAGCAGTACTTC.

V gene TRBV6-5 combines with J gene TRBJ1-3; 7 positions match TRBD1. J gave up 4 bases and V 4 bases, and 7 bases lay outside the gene matches. Germline lookup yields CDR1 MNHEY and CDR2 SVGAGI. CDR3 length: 15 residues. CDR3 DNA: TGTGCCAGCAGTTCTTACAGGGGAGCGGGAAACACCATATATTTT. The encoded protein is CASSSYRGAGNTIYF.

The rearrangement links TRBV7-9 to TRBJ1-1, with TRBD1 matching 12 bases. The CDR3 totals 17 residues. The germline gives CDR1 SEHNR, CDR2 FQNEAQ (reference sequence). The V gene end was trimmed by 5 bases and the J gene end by 0 bases; junction bases not matched to a gene: 7. In DNA, the CDR3 is TGTGCCAGCAGCAATCGGGACAGGGGGCCAATGAACACTGAAGCTTTCTTT. Translation: CASSNRDRGPMNTEAFF. The whole variable domain, remainder taken from reference TRBV7-9 and TRBJ1-1, is DTGVSQNPRHKITKRGQNVTFRCDPISEHNRLYWYRQTLGQGPEFLTYFQNEAQLEKSRLLSDRFSAERPKGSFSTLEIQRTEQGDSAMYLCASSNRDRGPMNTEAFFGQGTRLTVV.

A single count supports this clone. The chain couples TRBV28 to TRBJ2-7; D is perhaps TRBD2 (6 bases). This CDR3 is 12 amino acids long. Germline V CDR1 and CDR2: MDHEN, SYDVKM. Trimming pared 5 bases from V and 9 bases from J, leaving 14 bases between. The chain's CDR3 is CASSPVGEVQYF. The CDR3 nucleotides are TGTGCCAGCAGTCCGGTAGGGGAGGTGCAGTACTTC.

The chain recombines TRBV5-4 with TRBJ1-4, with 7 bases identical to TRBD1. V trimming: 0 bases; J trimming: 7 bases; junction bases outside the gene matches: 6. Per the germline V gene, CDR1 is SGHNT and CDR2 is YYREEE (reference sequence). The CDR3 loop spans 15 amino acids. The DNA for the CDR3 is TGTGCCAGCAGCTTGGCCGGGGCAGGGGGTGAAAAACTGTTTTTT. Translating it yields CASSLAGAGGEKLFF.